This T cell receptor beta chain derives from a study of T cell responses to AZD1222 COVID-19 vaccine. The protocol was immunoSEQ multiplex PCR, while the TCRdb copy is restricted to in-frame clones and leaves out a portion. The data hold around 99,000 clones, with about 90% observed a single time. Germline V lookup: CDR1 LGHDT, CDR2 YNNKEL (reference sequence). V gave up 1 base and J gave up 2 bases, with 11 bases separating them. CDR3 length: 15 amino acids. The clonotype originates from an adult in good health. Sample: peripheral blood, taken on day 0 of AZD1222 vaccination. The chain employs TRBV3-1 (or the pseudogene TRBV3-2) and TRBJ1-1; no firm D call. The CDR3 DNA sequence: TGTGCCAGCAGCCAAGTACTGACGGTTAACACTGAAGCTTTCTTT. As protein: CASSQVLTVNTEAFF.